This entry is about one TCR beta chain. As yet, its antigen is unknown. The record originates from a study of CD8 T cell repertoires and HIV-1 epitope variants. At the level of the study: Twenty-five autologous and known Gag and Nef epitope variant peptides each stimulated T cells separately. Separate from the cultures, 1M uncultured T cells served as baseline.

The repertoire was sequenced with immunoSEQ multiplex PCR; TCRdb's copy has only in-frame clones and lacks some. The sample gives tens of thousands of clones, roughly 81% of which show up once; approximately 24% is in the top ten. Study results and limitations: Of some ten antigen-specific beta clonotypes, five to seven appeared to cross-react with escape variants.

Sequencing input: uncultured baseline CD8+ T cells from peripheral blood mononuclear cells (PBMCs). The receptor's source is a male donor with HIV.

The DNA for the CDR3 is TGTGCCAGCAGCCCCAGTCTACAGGGGGCTTCCGGTCGAGGCTACACCTTC. This translates into CASSPSLQGASGRGYTF. V gene TRBV7-9 combines with J gene TRBJ1-2; 9 bases map to TRBD1. This CDR3 region has 17 residues. Germline V gives CDR1 SEHNR, CDR2 FQNEAQ (reference sequence). The ends lost 5 bases at V and 8 bases at J; junction bases unmatched: 18.